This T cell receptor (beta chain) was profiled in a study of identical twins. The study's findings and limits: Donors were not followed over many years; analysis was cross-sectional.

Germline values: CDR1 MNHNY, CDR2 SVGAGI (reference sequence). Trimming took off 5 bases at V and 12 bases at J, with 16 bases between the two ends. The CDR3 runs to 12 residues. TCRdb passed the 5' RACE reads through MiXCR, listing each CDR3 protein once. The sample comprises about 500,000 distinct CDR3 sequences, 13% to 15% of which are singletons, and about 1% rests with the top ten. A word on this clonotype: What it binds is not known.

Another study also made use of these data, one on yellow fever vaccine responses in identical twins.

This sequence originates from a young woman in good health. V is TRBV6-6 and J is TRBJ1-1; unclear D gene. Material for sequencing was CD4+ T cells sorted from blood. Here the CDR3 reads CASSTYGLNPFF. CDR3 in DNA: TGTGCCAGCAGTACCTATGGACTGAATCCTTTCTTT.